This is a list of T cell receptor beta chains from one sample in a study of identical twins. A single record per CDR3 protein comes from TCRdb applying MiXCR to the 5' RACE reads. The sample holds 640,000 or so distinct CDR3 sequences; around 6.1% are singletons and the top ten take 1.5% to 2%. The sequenced sample consisted of naive T cells sorted from blood. Receptors were obtained from a man between 18 and 29 years old in good health. Each CDR3 is given with its conserved first and last residue.

TRBJ2-1 TRBV12-3/TRBV12-4 CASSFPKNNEQFF
TRBJ2-2 TRBV20-1 CSARPGTGELFF
TRBJ2-2 TRBV5-1 CASSPRKGSWTGELFF
TRBJ1-4 TRBV11-2 CASSRGGATNEKLFF
TRBJ2-1 TRBV12-3/TRBV12-4 CASSLAERGFYGSYNEQFF
TRBJ2-3 TRBV4-2 CASSQKGRQLTDTQYF
TRBJ1-2 TRBV7-2 CASSLVGTGGADGYTF
TRBJ2-7 TRBV28 CASRMTGGRYEQYF
TRBJ2-5 TRBV12-3/TRBV12-4 CASSYGSQGPETQYF
TRBJ2-7 TRBV4-3 CASSQGATGRLAGSYEQYF
TRBJ2-1 TRBV7-9 CASSYPGPEQFF
TRBJ2-4 TRBV18 CASSPGSVLAKNIQYF
TRBJ2-1 TRBV20-1 CSAAQAGGSQFF
TRBJ2-7 TRBV7-2 CASSLKSTGVSSYEQYF
TRBJ2-7 TRBV6-6 CASQISGWYEQYF
TRBJ2-1 TRBV29-1 CSVRTSGSSYNEQFF
TRBJ2-2 TRBV5-1 CASTRDTQGELFF
TRBJ2-3 TRBV5-1 CASNWDTDTQYF
TRBJ2-1 TRBV9 CASSVGSQGYEQFF
TRBJ2-1 TRBV6-4 CASSDSAFYNEQFF
TRBJ1-1 TRBV7-6 CASSDRQGGPLNTEAFF
TRBJ2-3 TRBV20-1 CSAGGGTDTQYF
TRBJ2-5 TRBV15 CATSVGGTVETQYF
TRBJ2-1 TRBV20-1 CSATSAGVSYNEQFF
TRBJ1-2 TRBV6-5 CASSYGQTEGYTF
TRBJ1-2 TRBV6-1 CASSEEVRFGYYGYTF
TRBJ1-5 TRBV7-9 CASRFDSDQPQHF
TRBJ2-5 TRBV11-2 CASSLEYGGLETQYF
TRBJ2-1 TRBV27 CASSLYLAGNYNEQFF
TRBJ2-5 TRBV3-1 CASSQGPSSQETQYF
TRBJ1-4 TRBV14 CASSQGTKGESNEKLFF
TRBJ2-1 TRBV24-1 CATSDLDRGYNEQFF
TRBJ1-4 TRBV10-2 CASKEVGAGDEKLFF
TRBJ2-1 TRBV5-6 CASSLRLLAGAKYNEQFF
TRBJ2-1 TRBV7-8 CASSITSGRAHEQFF
TRBJ2-7 TRBV6-2/TRBV6-3 CASSYPGILHEQYF
TRBJ2-5 TRBV5-4 CASSLVTGGLKETQYF
TRBJ2-1 TRBV12-3/TRBV12-4 CASSLEMNEQFF
TRBJ2-4 TRBV14 CASSQDWRGNIQYF
TRBJ2-2 TRBV7-9 CASSLARGYTGELFF